This T cell receptor beta chain was captured in a study of blood T cell repertoires in COVID-19. On the study more broadly: Italy, Spain and the United States were the sources of the convalescent and acute COVID-19 samples. Nucleic acid was either cDNA or gDNA, and it came from T cells, B-cell-depleted T cells, or PBMCs.

How the authors handled the data: Researchers report that nucleated cell counts were estimated from reference gene primer amplification. Assay: immunoSEQ multiplex PCR; the TCRdb copy retains only in-frame clones and omits some. D and trimming come from the DNA, and the V and J calls and clone size come from that table. The sample shows tens of thousands of clones, around nine tenths of them seen only once. This CDR3 is built from 15 residues. Germline-derived CDR1 and CDR2 are LNHNV and YYDKDF (reference sequence). Deletions cut 5 bases from V and 4 bases from J, with 14 bases between. This clone was detected once.

The chain is built from TRBV15 and TRBJ1-4; D might be TRBD1 (6 bases). This sequence originates from a man aged 50 to 60 with active or convalescent COVID-19. The sample comprised peripheral blood. CDR3: CATSSSRGFNEKLFF. CDR3 nucleotide sequence: TGTGCCACCAGCTCCTCCAGGGGCTTTAATGAAAAACTGTTTTTT.